The clone carrying this T cell receptor beta chain was counted many times. Its antigen is undetermined. These data are taken from a study of neurological immune-mediated disorders. TCRdb re-analysed the 5' RACE reads in MiXCR, keeping a single row per CDR3 protein. Among under 100,000 distinct CDR3 sequences, approximately 4.6% were seen once, and the ten largest hold approximately 5.7%. Study-wide results and caveats: None of the CDR3 amino acid sequences of expanded clones were shared across subjects, and this suggested private repertoires in all groups.

Trimming removed 8 bases from V and 10 bases from J; junction bases left unmatched: 2. The CDR3 loop spans 11 amino acids. The germline CDR1 and CDR2 sequences are WSHSY and SAAADI. The time point: longitudinal time-point 3. Input material: PBMCs. This TCR was recovered from a woman between 55 and 75 years old with multiple sclerosis. V gene TRBV10-2 combines with J gene TRBJ2-1; 10 nucleotides agree with TRBD2. CDR3 residues: CASQLAGEQFF. Written as DNA, the CDR3 is TGCGCCAGCCAACTAGCGGGGGAGCAGTTCTTC.